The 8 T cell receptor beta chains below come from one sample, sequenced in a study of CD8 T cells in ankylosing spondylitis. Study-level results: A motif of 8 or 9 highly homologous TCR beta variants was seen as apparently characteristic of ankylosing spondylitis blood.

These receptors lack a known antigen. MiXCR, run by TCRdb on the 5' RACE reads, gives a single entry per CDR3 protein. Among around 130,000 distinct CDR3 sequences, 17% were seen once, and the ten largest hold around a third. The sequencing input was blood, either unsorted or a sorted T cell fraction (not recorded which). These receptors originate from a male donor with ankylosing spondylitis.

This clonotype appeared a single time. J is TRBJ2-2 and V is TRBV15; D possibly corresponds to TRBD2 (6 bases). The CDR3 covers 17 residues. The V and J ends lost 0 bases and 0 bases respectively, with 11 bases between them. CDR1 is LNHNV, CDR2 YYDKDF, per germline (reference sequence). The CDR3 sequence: CATSREISGTNTGELFF. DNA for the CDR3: TGTGCCACCAGCAGAGAGATTAGCGGAACGAACACCGGGGAGCTGTTTTTT.

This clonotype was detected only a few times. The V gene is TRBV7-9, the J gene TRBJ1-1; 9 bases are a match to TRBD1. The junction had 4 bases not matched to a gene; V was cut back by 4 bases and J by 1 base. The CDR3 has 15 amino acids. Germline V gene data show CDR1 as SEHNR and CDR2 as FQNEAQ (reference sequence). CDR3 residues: CASSSPGQGNTEAFF. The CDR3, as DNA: TGTGCCAGCAGCTCTCCGGGACAGGGGAACACTGAAGCTTTCTTT.

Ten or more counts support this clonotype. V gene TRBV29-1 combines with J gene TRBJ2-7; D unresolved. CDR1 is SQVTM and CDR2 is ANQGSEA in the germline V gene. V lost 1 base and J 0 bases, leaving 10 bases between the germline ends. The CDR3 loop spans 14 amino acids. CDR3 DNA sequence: TGCAGCGTTGAAGTTAATGGCATCTCCTACGAGCAGTACTTC. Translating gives CSVEVNGISYEQYF.

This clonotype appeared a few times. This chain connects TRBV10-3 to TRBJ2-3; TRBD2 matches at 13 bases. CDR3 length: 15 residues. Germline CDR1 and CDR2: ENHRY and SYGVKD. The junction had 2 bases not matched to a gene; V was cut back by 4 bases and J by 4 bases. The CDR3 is CAISGTSGSPDTQYF. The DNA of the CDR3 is TGTGCCATCAGTGGGACTAGCGGGAGCCCAGATACGCAGTATTTT.

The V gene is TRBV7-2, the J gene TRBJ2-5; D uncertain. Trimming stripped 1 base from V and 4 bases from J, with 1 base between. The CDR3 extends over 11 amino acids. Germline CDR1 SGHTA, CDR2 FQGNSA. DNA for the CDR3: TGTGCCAGCAGCTTAGTAGAGACCCAGTACTTC. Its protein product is CASSLVETQYF.

CDR3 nucleotide sequence: TGTGCCAGCAGCTTAGCTGGTTGGGGATACGAGCAGTACTTC. It encodes CASSLAGWGYEQYF. J is TRBJ2-7 and V is TRBV7-6; D gene ambiguous. In germline, CDR1 is SGHVS, CDR2 FNYEAQ. V lost 0 bases, J lost 4 bases, and 10 bases lay in between. This CDR3 has 14 amino acids.

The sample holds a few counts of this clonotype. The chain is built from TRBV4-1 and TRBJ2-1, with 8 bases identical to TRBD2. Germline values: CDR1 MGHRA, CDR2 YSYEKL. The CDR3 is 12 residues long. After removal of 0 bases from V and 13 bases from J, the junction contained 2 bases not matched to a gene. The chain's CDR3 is CASSQDGLAQFF. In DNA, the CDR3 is TGCGCCAGCAGCCAAGACGGACTAGCTCAGTTCTTC.

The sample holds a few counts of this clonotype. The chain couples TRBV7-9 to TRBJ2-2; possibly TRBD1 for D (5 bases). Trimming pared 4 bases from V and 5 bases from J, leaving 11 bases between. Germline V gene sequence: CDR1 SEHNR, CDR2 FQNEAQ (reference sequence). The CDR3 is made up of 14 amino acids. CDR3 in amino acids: CASSSPGRTGELFF. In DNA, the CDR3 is TGTGCCAGCAGCTCGCCAGGGCGAACCGGGGAGCTGTTTTTT. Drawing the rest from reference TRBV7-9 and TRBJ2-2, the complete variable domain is DTGVSQNPRHKITKRGQNVTFRCDPISEHNRLYWYRQTLGQGPEFLTYFQNEAQLEKSRLLSDRFSAERPKGSFSTLEIQRTEQGDSAMYLCASSSPGRTGELFFGEGSRLTVL.